These 18 T cell receptor beta chains came from one sample sequenced in a study of HIV-infected patients and healthy controls. 450 to 600 ng RNA was reverse transcribed with alpha and beta constant-region primers. Each of the alpha and beta chains got its own library through chain-specific third strand synthesis with indices. MiXCR, run by TCRdb on the 5' RACE reads, gives a single entry per CDR3 protein. Found here are some 20,000 distinct CDR3 sequences, 12% of them singletons; the top ten hold around 10%. No cell fractionation was done, so the repertoire covers all unsorted peripheral blood T cells. The sequenced sample was blood. All receptors derive from an adult in good health.

This clonotype was recorded many times. The chain couples TRBV5-1 to TRBJ1-6; D is perhaps TRBD1 (6 bases). V lost 0 bases, J lost 9 bases, and 16 bases lay in between. Germline loops: CDR1 SGHRS, CDR2 YFSETQ. This CDR3 region has 16 residues. DNA of the CDR3: TGCGCCAGCAGCTTGGACGGTGGGGGCCGGGGTTCACCCCTCCACTTT. As protein: CASSLDGGGRGSPLHF.

This clonotype came up many times. This chain links TRBV7-9 with TRBJ1-1; no firm D call. CDR1 SEHNR and CDR2 FQNEAQ come from the germline V gene (reference sequence). Trimming stripped 3 bases from V and 7 bases from J, with 9 bases between. This CDR3 contains 12 residues. CDR3 in amino acids: CASSFLNDEAFF. For the CDR3, the DNA is TGTGCCAGCAGCTTCCTTAACGATGAAGCTTTCTTT.

Many counts were recorded for this clonotype. V gene TRBV19 combines with J gene TRBJ1-1; a weak D match, TRBD1 (6 bases). The V end lost 3 bases, the J end lost 2 bases, and 13 bases lay between the germline ends. The CDR3 consists of 15 residues. Looked up from germline, CDR1 is LNHDA and CDR2 is SQIVND (reference sequence). The CDR3 DNA sequence: TGTGCCAGTAGTATTTGGGGGCGGGCTAACACTGAAGCTTTCTTT. This codes for CASSIWGRANTEAFF.

The sample holds many counts of this clonotype. CDR3 coding DNA: TGTGCCAGCAGCCTCGGTCTAGGACAGGGTTGGAATGAGCAGTTCTTC. Its protein product is CASSLGLGQGWNEQFF. The chain recombines TRBV11-3 with TRBJ2-1, with 8 bases that match TRBD1. The CDR3 runs to 16 residues. Germline V gene lookup returns CDR1 SGHNT and CDR2 YENEEA. V was clipped by 5 bases and J by 7 bases; unmatched bases: 13.

The rearrangement joins TRBV4-1 to TRBJ1-1, with D hard to call. V was pared by 1 base and J by 2 bases, with 8 bases between. This CDR3 spans 14 amino acids. Germline assignment: CDR1 MGHRA and CDR2 YSYEKL. CDR3 protein: CASSQVEGNTEAFF. CDR3 nucleotides: TGCGCCAGCAGCCAAGTCGAAGGAAACACTGAAGCTTTCTTT.

This clonotype is classed as medium-sized. This chain joins TRBV12-3 or TRBV12-4 and TRBJ2-4; weak D call: TRBD2 (7 bases). V was shortened by 6 bases and J by 2 bases, with 14 bases between the two germline ends. The CDR3 consists of 15 residues. DNA of the CDR3: TGTGCCAGCAGCGGGGGGCCAAGCTCCAAAAACATTCAGTACTTC. It encodes CASSGGPSSKNIQYF.

This clonotype is labeled medium-sized. The J gene is TRBJ2-7, the V gene TRBV6-5; D not resolved. Trimming left V 7 bases short and J 3 bases short, with 13 bases between. This CDR3 region has 13 residues. The V gene's germline CDR1 is MNHEY and CDR2 SVGAGI. CDR3 sequence: CASTPGPSYEQYF. CDR3 nucleotide sequence: TGTGCCAGCACCCCAGGACCGAGCTACGAGCAGTACTTC.

This clonotype was found a few times. CDR3 nucleotide sequence: TGCGCCAGCAGCCTCAGGACGGGTGCTAGCACAGATACGCAGTATTTT. Its translation is CASSLRTGASTDTQYF. The chain has TRBV4-3 and TRBJ2-3; no clear D. With 4 bases removed from V and 0 bases from J, the gap between germline ends came to 14 bases. The CDR3 contains 16 residues. CDR1 and CDR2 from the germline V gene are LGHNA and YSLEER.

This chain links TRBV10-3 with TRBJ2-3, with 11 bases fitting TRBD1. The CDR3 spans 16 residues. CDR1 is ENHRY, CDR2 SYGVKD, per germline. The ends lost 4 bases at V and 0 bases at J; junction bases unmatched: 3. Here the CDR3 DNA reads TGTGCCATCAGTGGGGACAGGGGGGCTAGCACAGATACGCAGTATTTT. The encoded protein is CAISGDRGASTDTQYF.

This clonotype has ten or more counts. The rearrangement uses TRBV7-9 and TRBJ1-4, with 9 bases fitting TRBD1. The CDR3 is made up of 15 amino acids. J gave up 7 bases and V 5 bases, and 8 bases lay outside the gene matches. Germline V gene lookup returns CDR1 SEHNR and CDR2 FQNEAQ (reference sequence). For the CDR3, the DNA is TGTGCCAGCAGCCCCCGGGACAGGGCGAGTGAAAAACTGTTTTTT. It codes for CASSPRDRASEKLFF.

This clonotype was counted a few times. The chain recombines TRBV9 with TRBJ1-3; D not certain. Trimming removed 0 bases from V and 0 bases from J, with 7 bases in between. Germline V CDR1 and CDR2: SGDLS, YYNGEE. The CDR3 covers 15 residues. The CDR3 loop is CASSVDHSSGNTIYF. CDR3 nucleotides: TGTGCCAGCAGCGTAGATCACAGCTCTGGAAACACCATATATTTT.

In its sample, this clonotype was seen many times. The chain recombines TRBV25-1 with TRBJ1-5; D is unresolved. This CDR3 has 15 residues. V was shortened by 1 base and J by 2 bases, with 9 bases between the two germline ends. Germline V lookup: CDR1 MGHDK, CDR2 SYGVNS. The chain's CDR3 is CASSELGGGNQPQHF. In DNA form, the CDR3 reads TGTGCCAGCAGTGAATTAGGCGGAGGCAATCAGCCCCAGCATTTT.

The J gene is TRBJ1-4, the V gene TRBV28, with a possible D match to TRBD1 (5 bases). Deletions cut 11 bases from V and 5 bases from J, with 9 bases between. The germline V gene encodes CDR1 MDHEN and CDR2 SYDVKM. The CDR3 spans 11 residues. CDR3 protein: CASGQNEKLFF. As DNA, the CDR3 is TGTGCCTCCGGACAAAATGAAAAACTGTTTTTT. The full variable domain, its missing parts supplied by reference TRBV28 and TRBJ1-4, is DVKVTQSSRYLVKRTGEKVFLECVQDMDHENMFWYRQDPGLGLRLIYFSYDVKMKEKGDIPEGYSVSREKKERFSLILESASTNQTSMYLCASGQNEKLFFGSGTQLSVL.

This clonotype was counted many times. The chain is built from TRBV5-6 and TRBJ1-5; D is uncertain. This CDR3 comprises 12 residues. V was shortened by 1 base and J by 7 bases, with 6 bases between the two germline ends. From germline, CDR1 is SGHDT and CDR2 YYEEEE. Written as DNA, the CDR3 is TGTGCCAGCAGCTTGATTGGGCAGCCCCAGCATTTT. This translates into CASSLIGQPQHF.

This clonotype was counted between two and nine times. The J gene is TRBJ1-3, the V gene TRBV5-8; D not resolved. The V gene lost 7 bases and the J gene lost 5 bases, with 13 bases spanning the gap. CDR1 is SGHTS, CDR2 YDEGEE, per germline. This CDR3 is 13 amino acids long. CDR3 sequence (DNA): TGTGCCAGCTCTGGGGTGGGTCGAAACACCATATATTTT. Translating it yields CASSGVGRNTIYF.

This clonotype has at least ten counts. J is TRBJ1-2 and V is TRBV7-2; D might be TRBD1 (5 bases). The CDR3 totals 16 residues. Between the trimmed V and J ends, which lost 1 base and 2 bases, there was a span of 14 bases. Germline CDR1 is SGHTA and CDR2 is FQGNSA. The CDR3 coding sequence is TGTGCCAGCAGCTTAGGATCTGGGACGCTGAACTATGGCTACACCTTC. Its protein is CASSLGSGTLNYGYTF.

At least ten counts were recorded for this clonotype. The J gene is TRBJ2-7, the V gene TRBV29-1, with 10 bases matching TRBD1. The CDR3 runs to 14 residues. The J segment lost 3 bases and the V segment lost 6 bases, leaving 8 bases of the junction unmatched. Germline V lookup: CDR1 SQVTM, CDR2 ANQGSEA. The CDR3, as DNA: TGCAGCGTCGCCCGGCGGGACAGGGGCTACGAGCAGTACTTC. Encoded protein: CSVARRDRGYEQYF.

In its sample, this clonotype was seen a few times. The chain has TRBV7-9 and TRBJ2-7, with TRBD1 matching 9 bases. Germline V lookup: CDR1 SEHNR, CDR2 FQNEAQ (reference sequence). This CDR3 comprises 14 residues. V was pared by 4 bases and J by 3 bases, with 4 bases of the junction left unmatched. The CDR3 sequence is CASSSTGGGYEQYF. DNA of the CDR3: TGTGCCAGCAGCTCGACAGGGGGAGGCTACGAGCAGTACTTC.